This TCR beta chain is from a study of shared clonotypes between healthy human individuals (dated by TCRdb to about 2020). A note on the overall study: The cohort included three men and a couple of women between 18 and 49 years of age. Libraries were prepared and TCR repertoires were sequenced by different laboratories using diverse techniques, in order to increase sequencing depth and limit assay-specific biases. Per donor, leukapheresis produced somewhere between about 0.94 and 9 billion PBMCs. For each donor, three plates each were used for CD4 naive and CD4 memory, two plates were used for CD8 naive, and one plate was used for CD8 memory. Blood TCR repertoires of about five healthy adults were deeply sequenced to estimate repertoire size and the extent of clonotype sharing between individuals. Paper-wide results and their limitations: Sampling was limited to blood, and TCR repertoires in tissue likely differ from TCR repertoires in blood. Rarefaction of sorted-subset datasets indicated incomplete sequencing despite the large sequencing depth. Compared with non-shared clonotypes, clonotypes shared by all four sorted-subset donors had higher generation probabilities. Sharing across four donors was observed for around 5% of naive CD4, under 4% of naive CD8, 2% to 2.5% of memory CD4, and about 0.4% of memory CD8 clonotypes. Naive subsets generally had larger estimated clonotype richness than memory subsets did. Because the study included only a small number of donors, the genetic and exposure-history diversity represented was limited. Pairwise subsampling led to the expectation that sequencing depth would affect the degree of clonotype sharing among donors.

Using the deep immunoSEQ assay, multiplex PCR amplified TCR CDR3 regions from genomic DNA. Extracted genomic DNA from each cell subset was spread evenly across all wells of several immunoSEQ 96-well plates, with each plate serving as a replicate. For sorted subsets, approximately 200 ng of genomic DNA, equivalent to 25,000 to 30,000 T cell genomes, went into each replicate PCR. The purified libraries were quantified using a Qubit 3.0 fluorometer, sized with a Bioanalyzer 2100, and then quantified again using the KAPA Library Quantification kit. Every immunoSEQ 96-well plate was sequenced on a dedicated single-read 150-cycle Illumina NextSeq 550 flow cell. The source study handled its data this way. Because the immunoSEQ output held only junctional sequences and lacked quality scores, the filtering could not match the filtering applied to full-length reads. To assign V/J genes and CDR3, sequences were annotated using PyIR, a Python wrapper for IgBLAST v1.9, with IMGT germline references. Reads were filtered out if the reads had weak V/J assignments (E-value above 1e-6), no CDR3, stop codons, out-of-frame junctions, or ambiguous translated residues. V3J clonotypes were defined as sequences sharing the same inferred V gene, J gene, and CDR3 amino acid sequence. The percentage overlap between two repertoires was calculated by dividing the number of shared unique clonotypes by the size of the smaller repertoire. Richness of each repertoire was evaluated using RTK rarefaction, the Chao1 estimator, and Recon v2.1 estimates of unobserved clonotypes. Generation probabilities were computed with OLGA for all TCRbeta clonotypes obtained by the gDNA method from a handful of donors. Entries here come from immuneACCESS through TCRdb and include only in-frame sequences with V and J called. Some clones fail to appear in such tables; in the studies checked, an unresolved V gene covers under half of the shortfall, and the cause of the remainder is unknown. That table gives V, J and clone size, and the DNA gave D and trimming. This sample is represented by millions of clones; around 90% of them were singletons. The top ten constitute more than 0.12% of the sample.

Donors were healthy HIV-negative adults with no recently reported acute infections or vaccinations. All donors were Caucasian adults living in Nashville, Tennessee, USA. CD4+ T cells were enriched by magnetic negative selection; naive cells were then positively selected on CD45RA, and the negative fraction formed the memory subset. Blood was obtained by leukapheresis, after which PBMCs were separated by Ficoll-Histopaque density gradient centrifugation and cryopreserved in liquid nitrogen vapor phase. Analytical flow cytometry was used to check the purity and quantity of each magnetically sorted T cell population. Genomic DNA was isolated from each sorted fraction and quantified by UV absorbance on a Nanodrop 2000c. Germline trimming amounts to 2 bases on V and 5 bases on J, with 3 as the count of junction bases outside the gene matches. Inclusive of the bounding cysteine and phenylalanine, the CDR3 is 14 residues long. CDR3 DNA is the only sequence kept; it has 42 bases, read in frame from the first base. From the germline V gene, CDR1 is SGHRS and CDR2 is YFSETQ.

Worth noting for this clone: Its target antigen remains unknown. No qualities accompany the bases; no much larger clone lies one base away.

Sequencing was performed on naive CD4+ T cells sorted from blood. The cell subset or site label corresponds to: CD45RA+ positively selected. This chain is built from TRBV5-1 and TRBJ2-3, with 9 bases matching TRBD1. The sequence came from a young man in good health. For the CDR3, the sequence is CASSFADRGDTQYF. The sequence in DNA is TGCGCCAGCAGCTTCGCGGACAGGGGAGATACGCAGTATTTT.